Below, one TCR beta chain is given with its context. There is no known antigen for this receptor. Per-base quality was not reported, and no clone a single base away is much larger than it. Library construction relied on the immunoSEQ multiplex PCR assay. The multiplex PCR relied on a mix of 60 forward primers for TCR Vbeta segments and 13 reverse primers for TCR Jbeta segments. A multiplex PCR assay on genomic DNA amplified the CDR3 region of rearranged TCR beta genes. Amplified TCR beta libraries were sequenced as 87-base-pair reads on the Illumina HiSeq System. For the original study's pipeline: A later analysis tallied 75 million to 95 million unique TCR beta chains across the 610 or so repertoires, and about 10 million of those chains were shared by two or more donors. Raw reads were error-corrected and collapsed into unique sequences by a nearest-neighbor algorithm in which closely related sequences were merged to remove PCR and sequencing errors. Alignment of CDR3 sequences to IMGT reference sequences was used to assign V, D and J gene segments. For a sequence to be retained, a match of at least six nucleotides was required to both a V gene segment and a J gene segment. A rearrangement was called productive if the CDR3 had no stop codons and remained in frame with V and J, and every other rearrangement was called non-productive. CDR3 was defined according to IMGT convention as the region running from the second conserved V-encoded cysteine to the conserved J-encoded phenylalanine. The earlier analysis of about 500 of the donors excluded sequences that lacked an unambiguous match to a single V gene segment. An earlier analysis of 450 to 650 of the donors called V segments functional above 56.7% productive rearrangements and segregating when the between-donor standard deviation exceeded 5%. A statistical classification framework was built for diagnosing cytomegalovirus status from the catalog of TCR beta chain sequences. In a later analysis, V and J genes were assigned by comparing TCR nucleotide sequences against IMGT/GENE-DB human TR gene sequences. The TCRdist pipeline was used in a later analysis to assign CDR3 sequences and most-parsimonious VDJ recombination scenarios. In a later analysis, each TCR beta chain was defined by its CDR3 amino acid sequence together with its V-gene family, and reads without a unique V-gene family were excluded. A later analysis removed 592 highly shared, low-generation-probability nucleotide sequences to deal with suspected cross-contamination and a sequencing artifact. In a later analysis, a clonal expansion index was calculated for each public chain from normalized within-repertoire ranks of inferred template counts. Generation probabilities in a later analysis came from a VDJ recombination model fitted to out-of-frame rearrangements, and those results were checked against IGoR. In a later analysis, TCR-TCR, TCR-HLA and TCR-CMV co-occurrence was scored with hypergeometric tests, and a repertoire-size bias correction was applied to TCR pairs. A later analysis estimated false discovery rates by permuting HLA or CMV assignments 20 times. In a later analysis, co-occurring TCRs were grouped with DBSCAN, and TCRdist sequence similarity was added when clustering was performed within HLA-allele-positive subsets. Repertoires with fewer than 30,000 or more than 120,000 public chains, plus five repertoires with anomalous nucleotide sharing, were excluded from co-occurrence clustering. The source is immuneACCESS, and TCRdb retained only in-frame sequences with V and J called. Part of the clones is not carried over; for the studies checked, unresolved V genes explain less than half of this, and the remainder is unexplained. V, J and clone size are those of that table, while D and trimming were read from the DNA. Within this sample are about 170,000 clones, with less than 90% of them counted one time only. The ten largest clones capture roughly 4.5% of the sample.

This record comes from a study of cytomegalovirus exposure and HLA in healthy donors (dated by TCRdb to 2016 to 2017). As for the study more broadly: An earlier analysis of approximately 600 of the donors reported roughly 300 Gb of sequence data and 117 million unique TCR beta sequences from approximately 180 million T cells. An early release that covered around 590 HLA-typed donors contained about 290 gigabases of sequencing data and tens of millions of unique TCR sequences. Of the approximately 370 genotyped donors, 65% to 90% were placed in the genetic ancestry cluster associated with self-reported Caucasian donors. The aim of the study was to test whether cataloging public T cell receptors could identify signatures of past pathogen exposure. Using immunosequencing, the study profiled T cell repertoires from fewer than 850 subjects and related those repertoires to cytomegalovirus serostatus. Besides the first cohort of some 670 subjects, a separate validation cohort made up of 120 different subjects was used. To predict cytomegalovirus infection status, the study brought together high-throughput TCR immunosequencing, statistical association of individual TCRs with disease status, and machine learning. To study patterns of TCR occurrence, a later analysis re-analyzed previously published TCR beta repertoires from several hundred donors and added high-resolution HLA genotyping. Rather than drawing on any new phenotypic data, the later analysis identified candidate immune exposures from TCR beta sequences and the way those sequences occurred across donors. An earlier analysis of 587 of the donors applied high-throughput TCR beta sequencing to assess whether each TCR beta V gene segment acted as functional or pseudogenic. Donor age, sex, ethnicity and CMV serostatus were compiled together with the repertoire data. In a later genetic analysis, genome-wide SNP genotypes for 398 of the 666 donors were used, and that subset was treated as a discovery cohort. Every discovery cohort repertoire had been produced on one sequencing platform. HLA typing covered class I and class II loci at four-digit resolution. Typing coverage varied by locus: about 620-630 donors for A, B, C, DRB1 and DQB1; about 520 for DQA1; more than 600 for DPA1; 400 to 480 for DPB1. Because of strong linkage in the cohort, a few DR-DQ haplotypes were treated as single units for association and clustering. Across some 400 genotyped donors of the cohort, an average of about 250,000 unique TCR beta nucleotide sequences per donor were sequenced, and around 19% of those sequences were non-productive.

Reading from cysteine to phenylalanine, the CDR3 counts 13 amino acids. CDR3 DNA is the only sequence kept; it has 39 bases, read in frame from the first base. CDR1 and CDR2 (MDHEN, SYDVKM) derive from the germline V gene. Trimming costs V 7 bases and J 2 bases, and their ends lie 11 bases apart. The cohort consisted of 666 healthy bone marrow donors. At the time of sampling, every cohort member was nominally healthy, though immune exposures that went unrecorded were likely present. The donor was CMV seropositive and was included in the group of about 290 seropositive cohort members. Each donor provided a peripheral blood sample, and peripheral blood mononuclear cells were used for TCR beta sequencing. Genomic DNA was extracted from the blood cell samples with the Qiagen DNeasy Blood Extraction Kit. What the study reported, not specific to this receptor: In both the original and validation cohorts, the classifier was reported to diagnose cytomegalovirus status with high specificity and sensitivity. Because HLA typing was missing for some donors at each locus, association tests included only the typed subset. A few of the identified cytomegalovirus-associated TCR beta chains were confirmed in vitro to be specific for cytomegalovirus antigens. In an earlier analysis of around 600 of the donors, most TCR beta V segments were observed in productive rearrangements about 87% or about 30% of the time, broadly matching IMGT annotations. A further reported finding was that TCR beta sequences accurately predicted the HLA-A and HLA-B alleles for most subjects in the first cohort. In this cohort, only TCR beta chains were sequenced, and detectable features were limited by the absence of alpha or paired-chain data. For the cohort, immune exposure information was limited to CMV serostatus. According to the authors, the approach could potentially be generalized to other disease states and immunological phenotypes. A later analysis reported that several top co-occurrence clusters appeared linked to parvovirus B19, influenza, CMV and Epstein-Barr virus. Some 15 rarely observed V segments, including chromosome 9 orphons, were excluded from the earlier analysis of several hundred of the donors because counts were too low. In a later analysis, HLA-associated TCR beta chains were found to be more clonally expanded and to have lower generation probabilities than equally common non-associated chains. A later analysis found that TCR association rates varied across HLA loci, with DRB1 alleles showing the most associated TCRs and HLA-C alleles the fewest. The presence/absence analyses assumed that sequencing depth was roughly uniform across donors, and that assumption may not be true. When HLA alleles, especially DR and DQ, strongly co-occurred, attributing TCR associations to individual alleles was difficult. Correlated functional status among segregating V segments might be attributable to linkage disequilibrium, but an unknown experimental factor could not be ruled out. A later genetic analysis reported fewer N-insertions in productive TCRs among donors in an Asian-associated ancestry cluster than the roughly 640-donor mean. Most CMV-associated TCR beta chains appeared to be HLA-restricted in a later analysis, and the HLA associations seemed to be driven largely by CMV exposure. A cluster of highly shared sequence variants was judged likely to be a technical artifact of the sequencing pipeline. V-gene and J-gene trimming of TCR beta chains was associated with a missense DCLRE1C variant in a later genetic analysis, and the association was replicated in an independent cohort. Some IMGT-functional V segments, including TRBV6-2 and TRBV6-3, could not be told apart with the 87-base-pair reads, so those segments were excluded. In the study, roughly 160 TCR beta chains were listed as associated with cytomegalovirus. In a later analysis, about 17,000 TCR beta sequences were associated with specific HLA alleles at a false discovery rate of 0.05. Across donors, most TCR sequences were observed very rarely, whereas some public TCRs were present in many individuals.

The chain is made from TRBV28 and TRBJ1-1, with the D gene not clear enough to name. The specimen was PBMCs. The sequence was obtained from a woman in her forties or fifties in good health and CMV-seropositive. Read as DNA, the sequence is TGTGCCAGCATCGGAGACGGTAACACTGAAGCTTTCTTT. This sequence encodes CASIGDGNTEAFF. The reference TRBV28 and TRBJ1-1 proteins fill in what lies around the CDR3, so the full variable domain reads DVKVTQSSRYLVKRTGEKVFLECVQDMDHENMFWYRQDPGLGLRLIYFSYDVKMKEKGDIPEGYSVSREKKERFSLILESASTNQTSMYLCASIGDGNTEAFFGQGTRLTVV.